The 27 T cell receptor beta chains in this list originate from one sample, sequenced in a study of T cells in Graves' hyperthyroidism and ophthalmopathy. Amplification of TCR beta CDR3 regions was performed using RNA transcripts as template. First-round RT-PCR targeting the TCR CDR3 was performed with the HTBI primer set. TCRdb reprocessed the multiplex PCR reads via MiXCR and lists one record per CDR3 protein. The sample holds 350,000 to 400,000 distinct CDR3 sequences, 15% to 20% seen once. Sequencing was performed on blood. Receptor source: a woman between 18 and 29 years old with Graves' hyperthyroidism.

This clonotype was detected ten times or more. This chain links TRBV24-1 with TRBJ1-5, with TRBD1 matching over 8 bases. CDR1 is KGHDR and CDR2 is SFDVKD in the germline V gene. Trimming took 3 bases from V and 11 from J; bases not matched to a gene: 11. The CDR3 is 15 amino acids. In DNA, the CDR3 is TGTGCCACCAGTGATCCGGGACAGGTCGCCGGAGCCCAGCATTTT. Translating gives CATSDPGQVAGAQHF.

This clonotype occurred many times. V is TRBV15 and J is TRBJ2-2; 8 nucleotides agree with TRBD1. The V segment lost 3 bases and the J segment 4 bases; nucleotides outside the gene matches: 4. The germline V gene has CDR1 LNHNV and CDR2 YYDKDF (reference sequence). The CDR3 length is 15 residues. CDR3 nucleotides: TGTGCCACCAGCAGCGCGGACAGGGTCACCGGGGAGCTGTTTTTT. Residues: CATSSADRVTGELFF.

This clonotype was seen repeatedly, ten times or more. The chain recombines TRBV4-1 with TRBJ1-1; D call uncertain. This CDR3 is built from 13 residues. Germline V gives CDR1 MGHRA, CDR2 YSYEKL. Deletions cut 2 bases from V and 0 bases from J, with 4 bases between. The CDR3 DNA sequence: TGCGCCAGCAGCCAATGGGTGAACACTGAAGCTTTCTTT. It encodes CASSQWVNTEAFF.

This clonotype was seen ten or more times. CDR3 protein: CAWGPSVYEQYF. The DNA of the CDR3 is TGTGCCTGGGGACCTAGCGTCTACGAGCAGTACTTC. The chain is built from TRBV30 and TRBJ2-7; TRBD2 might be the D (6 bases). The V gene lost 5 bases and the J gene lost 3 bases, with 11 bases spanning the gap. This CDR3 contains 12 residues. Germline assignment: CDR1 GTSNPN and CDR2 SVGIG (reference sequence). The full variable domain, with the rest looked up from reference TRBV30 and TRBJ2-7, is SQTIHQWPATLVQPVGSPLSLECTVEGTSNPNLYWYRQAAGRGLQLLFYSVGIGQISSEVPQNLSASRPQDRQFILSSKKLLLSDSGFYLCAWGPSVYEQYFGPGTRLTVT.

This clonotype was seen only a few times. The chain uses TRBV6-2 or TRBV6-3 and TRBJ1-1; D unclear. CDR3 length: 14 amino acids. Trimming left V 0 bases short and J 4 bases short, with 9 bases between. Germline values: CDR1 MNHEY, CDR2 SVGEGT. CDR3 sequence reads: CASSYSNLGTEAFF. CDR3 in DNA: TGTGCCAGCAGTTACTCTAACTTGGGCACTGAAGCTTTCTTT.

This clonotype was seen at least ten times. This chain connects TRBV29-1 to TRBJ2-5, with D perhaps TRBD2 (5 bases). This CDR3 comprises 16 residues. The V end lost 0 bases, the J end lost 5 bases, and 19 bases lay between the germline ends. The germline CDR1 and CDR2 sequences are SQVTM and ANQGSEA. CDR3 loop: CSVEDHARGRVETQYF. The CDR3 region has the DNA TGCAGCGTTGAAGACCACGCACGGGGAAGGGTGGAGACCCAGTACTTC.

This clonotype was recorded many times. The rearrangement uses TRBV2 and TRBJ1-1; D not resolved. This CDR3 spans 11 amino acids. Trimming cost V 5 bases and J 8 bases, with 9 bases left between them. Germline V gene sequence: CDR1 SNHLY, CDR2 FYNNEI. The CDR3 region is CASSREVEAFF. For the CDR3, the DNA is TGTGCCAGCAGTAGGGAGGTCGAAGCTTTCTTT.

This clonotype was recorded at least ten times. The rearrangement links TRBV15 to TRBJ1-5; unclear D gene. Between the trimmed V and J ends, which lost 1 base and 0 bases, there was a span of 16 bases. The CDR3 runs 18 residues. Germline-derived CDR1 and CDR2 are LNHNV and YYDKDF (reference sequence). CDR3 sequence: CATSRGSRRLYSNQPQHF. As DNA, the CDR3 is TGTGCCACCAGCAGAGGTTCCCGTCGACTCTATAGCAATCAGCCCCAGCATTTT.

This clonotype has a count of ten or more. V gene TRBV5-5 combines with J gene TRBJ1-5; D gene unclear. V lost 4 bases and J 2 bases, leaving 13 bases between the germline ends. Germline V CDR1 and CDR2: SGHKS, YYEKEE (reference sequence). The CDR3 covers 15 residues. CDR3 coding DNA: TGTGCCAGCAGCCGACACGTCGGTGGCAATCAGCCCCAGCATTTT. Amino acids: CASSRHVGGNQPQHF.

There are many counts of this clonotype. The chain links TRBV12-3 or TRBV12-4 to TRBJ2-2; D is ambiguous. The CDR3 spans 16 residues. V lost 6 bases, J lost 5 bases, and 19 bases lay in between. The CDR3 DNA follows: TGTGCCAGCAGCCCGCCCGGCCCCGCACGGACCGGGGAGCTGTTTTTT. The encoded protein is CASSPPGPARTGELFF.

This clonotype was counted ten times or more. This may arise from a read error, as a much more abundant clone is one base away. The chain combines TRBV28 with TRBJ2-7, with TRBD1 matching over 10 bases. This CDR3 has 12 residues. With V trimmed by 7 bases and J by 4 bases, 1 base remained unmatched. CDR1 is MDHEN and CDR2 is SYDVKM in the germline V gene. CDR3 in amino acids: CASKGQGYEQYF. The CDR3 DNA reads TGTGCCAGCAAGGGACAGGGGTACGAGCAGTACTTC.

This clonotype was observed at least ten times. The chain carries TRBV7-3 and TRBJ2-5; D ambiguous. The length of the CDR3 is 13 residues. Looked up from germline, CDR1 is SGHTA and CDR2 is FQGTGA. Trimming removed 5 bases at V and 4 bases at J, with 11 bases between. CDR3 DNA sequence: TGTGCCAGCAGCCCCTACCAAGGAGAGACCCAGTACTTC. Translation gives CASSPYQGETQYF.

The chain couples TRBV11-2 to TRBJ1-2; no firm D call. This CDR3 region has 13 residues. Germline CDR1 is SGHAT and CDR2 is FQNNGV. V was shortened by 1 base and J by 7 bases, with 10 bases between the two germline ends. CDR3 loop: CASSLGFRTGYTF. CDR3 coding DNA: TGTGCCAGCAGCTTAGGGTTCAGAACTGGCTACACCTTC.

This clonotype appeared a few times. The genes are TRBV11-2 and TRBJ2-2; D uncertain. The CDR3 covers 16 residues. With 5 bases removed from V and 3 bases from J, the gap between germline ends came to 16 bases. The germline gives CDR1 SGHAT, CDR2 FQNNGV. The CDR3 sequence is CASSPARWLHTGELFF. The CDR3 DNA sequence: TGTGCCAGCAGCCCCGCCCGGTGGCTACACACCGGGGAGCTGTTTTTT.

The chain couples TRBV18 to TRBJ1-5; a possible D gene is TRBD1 (6 bases). The germline gives CDR1 KGHSH, CDR2 LQKENI. The germline V and J ends were trimmed by 3 bases and 7 bases, with 16 bases remaining between them. This CDR3 has 15 amino acids. In DNA form, the CDR3 reads TGTGCCAGCTCACCTACTTTTGGACAGATACAGCCCCAGCATTTT. Translation gives CASSPTFGQIQPQHF.

A note on this clonotype: A read error may account for a junction end that differs from germline. This sequence joins TRBV5-1 and TRBJ1-2, with 8 bases that match TRBD1. The CDR3 consists of 16 residues. The germline V gene has CDR1 SGHRS and CDR2 YFSETQ. CDR3 DNA sequence: TGCGCCAGCAGCTATGGACAGGGCATAGCTAACTATGGTTACACCTTC. It translates to CASSYGQGIANYGYTF.

In this sample, this clonotype turned up many times. V gene TRBV3-1 combines with J gene TRBJ1-1; D is perhaps TRBD1 (5 bases). The CDR3 runs to 14 residues. Germline loops: CDR1 LGHDT, CDR2 YNNKEL (reference sequence). Trimming took 4 bases from V and 1 from J, leaving 10 bases between them. The CDR3 DNA reads as TGTGCCAGCAGCCGGGGACTGGGGAACACTGAAGCTTTCTTT. It codes for CASSRGLGNTEAFF. Variable domain in full (rest from reference TRBV3-1 and TRBJ1-1): DTAVSQTPKYLVTQMGNDKSIKCEQNLGHDTMYWYKQDSKKFLKIMFSYNNKELIINETVPNRFSPKSPDKAHLNLHINSLELGDSAVYFCASSRGLGNTEAFFGQGTRLTVV.

This clonotype was counted many times. V gene TRBV7-8 combines with J gene TRBJ2-7; a possible D gene is TRBD2 (6 bases). Trimming left V 2 bases short and J 6 bases short, with 17 bases between. Germline values: CDR1 SGHVS, CDR2 FQNEAQ. The CDR3 totals 15 residues. In DNA form, the CDR3 reads TGTGCCAGCAGCTTAAGTCGAGCGGGTTCAACCGAGCAGTACTTC. It translates to CASSLSRAGSTEQYF.

This clonotype was seen repeatedly, ten times or more. This CDR3 is CASSNPEPWRGVQYF. The CDR3 DNA is TGTGCCAGCAGTAACCCAGAGCCTTGGCGGGGTGTGCAGTATTTT. V is TRBV27 and J is TRBJ2-3; possible D gene TRBD2, 6 bases. Germline V gene data show CDR1 as MNHEY and CDR2 as SMNVEV (reference sequence). With 5 bases removed from V and 11 bases from J, the gap between germline ends came to 23 bases. The CDR3 totals 15 residues.

CDR3 loop: CASSLEPGQGSYEQYF. The CDR3 DNA is TGTGCCAGCAGCCTCGAACCGGGACAGGGCAGCTACGAGCAGTACTTC. This chain uses TRBV4-2 with TRBJ2-7; 9 bases are a match to TRBD1. Trimming at V came to 4 bases and at J to 3 bases, leaving 10 bases not matched to a gene. Germline CDR1 is LGHNA and CDR2 is YNFKEQ. The CDR3 consists of 16 residues.

Ten or more counts support this clonotype. The chain recombines TRBV2 with TRBJ2-7; D remains ambiguous. Germline V gene data show CDR1 as SNHLY and CDR2 as FYNNEI. The V and J ends lost 8 bases and 0 bases respectively, with 8 bases between them. There are 12 residues in the CDR3. The CDR3 sequence: CASYLVSYEQYF. DNA for the CDR3: TGTGCCAGCTACCTTGTCTCCTACGAGCAGTACTTC.

V gene TRBV6-5 combines with J gene TRBJ2-7, with TRBD1 identical over 8 bases. Per the germline V gene, CDR1 is MNHEY and CDR2 is SVGAGI. J lost 6 bases, V lost 2 bases, and 12 bases had no gene match. CDR3 length equals 16 residues. The CDR3 bases are TGTGCCAGCAGTTACGTGAGGACAGGGACCGCCCGCGAGCAGTACTTC. Protein: CASSYVRTGTAREQYF.

The chain employs TRBV2 and TRBJ1-1, with D possibly TRBD1 on 5 matching bases. Per the germline V gene, CDR1 is SNHLY and CDR2 is FYNNEI. V was shortened by 4 bases and J by 1 base, with 10 bases between the two germline ends. The CDR3 covers 14 residues. CDR3 amino acids: CASSVPGGNTEAFF. The CDR3 coding sequence is TGTGCCAGCAGTGTTCCGGGGGGGAACACTGAAGCTTTCTTT.

This clonotype was found many times. V gene TRBV6-1 combines with J gene TRBJ1-1; no firm D call. The CDR3 sequence is 11 residues long. The germline V and J ends were trimmed by 7 bases and 1 base, with 4 bases remaining between them. CDR1 MNHNS and CDR2 SASEGT come from the germline V gene. DNA of the CDR3: TGTGCCAGCATCGCGAACACTGAAGCTTTCTTT. Protein product: CASIANTEAFF.

This clonotype was counted at least ten times. The chain carries TRBV10-3 and TRBJ1-1, with TRBD1 matching 7 bases. The CDR3 length is 14 residues. The V and J ends lost 3 bases and 4 bases, in that order; junction bases with no gene match: 5. CDR1 is ENHRY and CDR2 is SYGVKD in the germline V gene. The CDR3 coding sequence is TGTGCCATCAGTGACACAGGGGTGGCCACTGAAGCTTTCTTT. Translation gives CAISDTGVATEAFF.

This clonotype was detected ten times or more. The gene calls are TRBV7-8 and TRBJ1-5, with 9 bases matching TRBD1. CDR1 and CDR2 from the germline V gene are SGHVS and FQNEAQ. The ends lost 1 base at V and 6 bases at J; junction bases unmatched: 10. The CDR3 has 17 amino acids. The CDR3 DNA follows: TGTGCCAGCAGCTTAGGTACGGGACAGGGCGTCGGTCAGCCCCAGCATTTT. Translated: CASSLGTGQGVGQPQHF.

The sample holds many counts of this clonotype. The gene calls are TRBV10-3 and TRBJ2-7; 15 bases line up with TRBD2. The junction had 2 bases not matched to a gene; V was cut back by 8 bases and J by 3 bases. This CDR3 is built from 14 residues. The germline gives CDR1 ENHRY, CDR2 SYGVKD. CDR3 residues: CAIAGLAGGYEQYF. The CDR3 coding sequence is TGTGCCATCGCGGGACTAGCGGGGGGCTACGAGCAGTACTTC.